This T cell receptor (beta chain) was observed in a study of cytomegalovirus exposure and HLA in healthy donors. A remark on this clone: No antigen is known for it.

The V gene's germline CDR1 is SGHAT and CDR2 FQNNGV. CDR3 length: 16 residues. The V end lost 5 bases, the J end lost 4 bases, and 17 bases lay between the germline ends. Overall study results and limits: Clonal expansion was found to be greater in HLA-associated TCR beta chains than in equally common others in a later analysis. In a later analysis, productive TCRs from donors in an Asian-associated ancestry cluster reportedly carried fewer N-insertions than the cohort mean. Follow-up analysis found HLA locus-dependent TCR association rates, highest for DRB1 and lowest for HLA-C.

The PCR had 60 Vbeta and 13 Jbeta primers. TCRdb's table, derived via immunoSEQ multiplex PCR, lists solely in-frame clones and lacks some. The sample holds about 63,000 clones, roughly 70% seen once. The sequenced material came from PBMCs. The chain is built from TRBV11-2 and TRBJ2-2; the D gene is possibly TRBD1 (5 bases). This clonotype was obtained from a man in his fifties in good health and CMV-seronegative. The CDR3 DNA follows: TGTGCCAGCAGCGGTGTCAGGGTCATGTTCACCGGGGAGCTGTTTTTT. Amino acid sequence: CASSGVRVMFTGELFF.